These T cell receptor beta chains were read from a single sample in a study of blood T cell repertoires in COVID-19. The repertoire was sequenced with immunoSEQ multiplex PCR; TCRdb's copy has only in-frame clones and lacks some. Among some 150,000 clones listed, 80% were seen once. Sequencing used peripheral blood. Receptors originate from a man between 60 and 70 years old with acute or convalescent COVID-19. CDR3s include the opening cysteine and the closing phenylalanine or tryptophan. A D gene is named only where the DNA matches it firmly. Not all rows give a size; the values are once, few, many and, for expanded clones, a class.

d_gene	v_gene	abundance	j_gene	CDR3aa	CDR3nt
-	TRBV13	-	TRBJ1-2	CASSLRGSWGYTF	TGTGCCAGCAGCTTAAGGGGGAGTTGGGGCTACACCTTC
TRBD1	TRBV6-2/TRBV6-3	-	TRBJ1-6	CASSYTGGTSPLHF	TGTGCCAGCAGTTACACAGGGGGCACTTCACCCCTCCACTTT
-	TRBV28	-	TRBJ1-2	CASSPGTGTNYGYTF	TGTGCCAGCAGTCCAGGAACAGGGACTAACTATGGCTACACCTTC
-	TRBV27	-	TRBJ1-6	CASSFNAGLNSPLHF	TGTGCCAGCAGTTTTAATGCCGGACTGAATTCACCCCTCCACTTT
-	TRBV6-5	-	TRBJ1-4	CASSYRWENEKLFF	TGTGCCAGCAGTTATCGATGGGAGAATGAAAAACTGTTTTTT
-	TRBV9	few	TRBJ2-3	CASSVAGVATDTQYF	TGTGCCAGCAGCGTGGCAGGGGTAGCCACAGATACGCAGTATTTT
-	TRBV6-2/TRBV6-3	-	TRBJ2-3	CASSSKGAGGNGDTQYF	TGTGCCAGCAGTTCAAAGGGTGCGGGTGGGAATGGAGATACGCAGTATTTT
-	TRBV11-2	-	TRBJ2-3	CASSDKLDTQYF	TGTGCCAGCAGCGACAAACTAGATACGCAGTATTTT
TRBD2	TRBV9	-	TRBJ2-5	CASSVAAGFQETQYF	TGTGCCAGCAGCGTCGCAGCGGGGTTCCAAGAGACCCAGTACTTC
TRBD2	TRBV27	-	TRBJ2-1	CASTSGSPLSYNEQFF	TGTGCCAGCACCAGCGGGAGTCCCCTCTCCTACAATGAGCAGTTCTTC
TRBD1	TRBV12-3/TRBV12-4	-	TRBJ2-1	CASSSTDRGLLFF	TGTGCCAGCAGTTCTACCGACAGGGGGCTTCTGTTCTTC
-	TRBV2	-	TRBJ2-5	CASTRRRGGETQYF	TGTGCCAGCACCAGAAGGAGGGGGGGAGAGACCCAGTACTTC
-	TRBV29-1	-	TRBJ1-5	CSVGGEGQPQHF	TGCAGCGTTGGGGGAGAGGGTCAGCCCCAGCATTTT
TRBD2	TRBV6-5	once	TRBJ2-5	CASSPIGGDGGTQYF	TGTGCCAGCAGCCCAATTGGGGGGGATGGTGGGACCCAGTACTTC
TRBD2	TRBV11-2	-	TRBJ2-1	CASSRSGGSYNEQFF	TGTGCCAGCAGCCGCAGCGGGGGATCCTACAATGAGCAGTTCTTC
TRBD2	TRBV4-2	-	TRBJ2-3	CASSQDRGGRADTQYF	TGTGCCAGCAGCCAAGATCGGGGAGGGAGGGCGGATACGCAGTATTTT
TRBD1	TRBV7-9	-	TRBJ1-2	CASRTGDSGYTF	TGTGCCAGCAGGACAGGGGATTCTGGCTACACCTTC
TRBD1	TRBV10-3	-	TRBJ2-1	CAIRTGVTYNEQFF	TGTGCCATCAGGACAGGGGTGACCTACAATGAGCAGTTCTTC
TRBD1	TRBV19	-	TRBJ1-5	CASSRYRGGNQPQHF	TGTGCCAGTAGTCGGTACAGGGGAGGCAATCAGCCCCAGCATTTT
TRBD1	TRBV7-8	-	TRBJ1-5	CASSLYRDRVNQPQHF	TGTGCCAGCAGCTTGTACCGGGACAGGGTTAATCAGCCCCAGCATTTT
-	TRBV7-2	-	TRBJ2-1	CASSSSRPAYNEQFF	TGTGCCAGCAGCTCCTCTCGTCCGGCCTACAATGAGCAGTTCTTC
-	TRBV19	-	TRBJ2-2	CASSRPDTGELFF	TGTGCCAGCAGCAGGCCGGACACCGGGGAGCTGTTTTTT
-	TRBV18	few	TRBJ2-7	CASSPRRTYEQYF	TGTGCCAGCTCACCAAGGCGGACCTACGAGCAGTACTTC
TRBD1	TRBV4-3	-	TRBJ1-4	CASSQRDRPDEKLFF	TGCGCCAGCAGCCAACGGGACAGGCCGGATGAAAAACTGTTTTTT
TRBD1	TRBV7-6	once	TRBJ1-1	CASSLAGTDEAFF	TGTGCCAGCAGCTTAGCCGGGACAGACGAAGCTTTCTTT
-	TRBV28	few	TRBJ1-5	CASSLSGNNQHF	TGTGCCAGCAGTTTAAGCGGAAACAACCAGCATTTT
TRBD1	TRBV6-1	once	TRBJ2-5	CASTDRDRAEETQYF	TGTGCCAGCACCGACCGGGACAGGGCTGAAGAGACCCAGTACTTC
TRBD2	TRBV5-4	few	TRBJ2-3	CASSLPLAGGRTDTQYF	TGTGCCAGCAGCTTGCCACTAGCGGGGGGGCGCACAGATACGCAGTATTTT
-	TRBV28	-	TRBJ1-2	CASSRLNYGYTF	TGTGCCAGCAGTCGTCTTAACTATGGCTACACCTTC
TRBD1	TRBV6-2/TRBV6-3	-	TRBJ2-7	CASSSPGQESEQYF	TGTGCCAGCAGTTCACCGGGACAGGAGTCCGAGCAGTACTTC
-	TRBV7-9	-	TRBJ1-3	CASSSSEAGNTIYF	TGTGCCAGCAGCTCGTCGGAGGCCGGAAACACCATATATTTT
-	TRBV6-2/TRBV6-3	-	TRBJ1-5	CASSDGGQPQHF	TGTGCCAGCAGTGATGGGGGGCAGCCCCAGCATTTT
TRBD2	TRBV6-5	-	TRBJ2-1	CASSPGGAGYNEQFF	TGTGCCAGCAGTCCCGGGGGGGCCGGCTACAATGAGCAGTTCTTC
-	TRBV5-7	-	TRBJ2-5	CASSSPGSPETQYF	TGTGCCAGCAGCTCCCCGGGTTCACCAGAGACCCAGTACTTC
TRBD1	TRBV5-1	-	TRBJ2-7	CASTPPTGSSYEQYF	TGCGCCAGCACCCCCCCGACAGGGAGCTCCTACGAGCAGTACTTC
-	TRBV5-1	-	TRBJ1-1	CASSLVTSGGEAFF	TGCGCCAGCAGCTTGGTGACATCGGGAGGGGAAGCTTTCTTT
-	TRBV4-1	-	TRBJ1-3	CASSQDPLTVGNTIYF	TGCGCCAGCAGCCAGGATCCATTGACAGTCGGAAACACCATATATTTT
-	TRBV28	-	TRBJ1-4	CASSWAVNEKLFF	TGTGCCAGCAGTTGGGCAGTTAATGAAAAACTGTTTTTT
-	TRBV6-4	few	TRBJ2-7	CASRRRGANGEQYF	TGTGCCAGCAGGCGCAGGGGGGCGAACGGCGAGCAGTACTTC
TRBD2	TRBV9	-	TRBJ2-3	CASSLAGTTDTQYF	TGTGCCAGCAGTTTAGCGGGGACCACAGATACGCAGTATTTT
-	TRBV6-2/TRBV6-3	-	TRBJ2-7	CASSYSRTYEQYF	TGTGCCAGCAGTTACTCGAGAACTTACGAGCAGTACTTC
TRBD2	TRBV2	-	TRBJ2-3	CASSERLAGGQTQYF	TGTGCCAGCAGTGAGAGGCTAGCGGGGGGGCAAACGCAGTATTTT
-	TRBV27	-	TRBJ2-7	CASSLQPHMTSGYEQYF	TGTGCCAGCAGTCTACAGCCCCATATGACTAGTGGCTACGAGCAGTACTTC
-	TRBV7-6	-	TRBJ2-5	CASSLASQQGYGYQETQYF	TGTGCCAGCAGCTTAGCTTCCCAACAGGGCTACGGATACCAAGAGACCCAGTACTTC
-	TRBV5-5	-	TRBJ2-3	CASSSPPQSSRDF	TGTGCCAGCAGCTCCCCTCCCCAGTCGTCACGGGATTTT
TRBD2	TRBV6-2/TRBV6-3	-	TRBJ2-1	CASSFSTSGATFSYNEQFF	TGTGCCAGCAGTTTCTCGACTAGCGGAGCCACCTTCTCCTACAATGAGCAGTTCTTC
-	TRBV7-2	-	TRBJ1-1	CASSLARGSGTEAFF	TGTGCCAGCAGCTTGGCCAGGGGATCAGGAACTGAAGCTTTCTTT
TRBD1	TRBV5-4	few	TRBJ1-1	CASSLVRGAGTEAFF	TGTGCCAGCAGCTTGGTCAGGGGGGCGGGGACTGAAGCTTTCTTT
TRBD2	TRBV19	-	TRBJ2-1	CASSIVASGGNEQFF	TGTGCCAGTAGTATAGTGGCTAGCGGGGGGAATGAGCAGTTCTTC
-	TRBV28	-	TRBJ1-5	CASRGGGARQPQHF	TGTGCCAGCAGGGGCGGGGGGGCCCGTCAGCCCCAGCATTTT
-	TRBV4-1	-	TRBJ1-2	CASSQGLNRESNYGYTF	TGCGCCAGCAGCCAAGGGCTCAACAGGGAATCTAACTATGGCTACACCTTC
-	TRBV2	-	TRBJ2-7	CASSSRDGGLYEQYF	TGTGCCAGCAGCAGCCGGGACGGGGGGCTCTACGAGCAGTACTTC
TRBD2	TRBV5-6	-	TRBJ2-3	CASSMTSGGTGSPQYF	TGTGCCAGCAGCATGACTAGCGGGGGAACGGGGAGTCCGCAGTATTTT
TRBD2	TRBV6-6	-	TRBJ2-1	CASSYERGTYNEQFF	TGTGCCAGCAGTTACGAGCGGGGTACCTACAATGAGCAGTTCTTC